This T cell receptor (beta chain) was profiled in a study of blood T cells in healthy people across ages (dated by TCRdb to the mid-2010s). At the level of the whole study: In model experiments, template switching captured about one uniquely barcoded TCR beta cDNA molecule for every two T cells. The study measured age-related changes in TCR beta repertoire diversity using deep sequencing normalized with unique cDNA molecular identifiers. Four age groups were formed from the donors: young (average 16 years), middle-aged (approximately 40), aged (roughly 56) and long-lived (roughly 88). To avoid experimental bias, donors of different ages were spread randomly across the sequencing lanes. For two donors (one aged 18 to 30 and one aged 80 or older), the study analyzed two additional independent replicas of 1 million unique cDNA reads from the same blood draw.

Donors were 39 systemically healthy Caucasian individuals from Russia aged roughly 6 to 100 years. Each donor gave 8 to 10 milliliters of peripheral blood, drawn into EDTA-treated Vacutainer tubes. Ficoll-Paque density-gradient centrifugation was used to isolate PBMCs, with at least 6 million obtained per sample. Trizol reagent was used to extract total RNA from the PBMCs, yielding at least 5 micrograms per sample. The percentages of naive CD45RAhigh/CD27high T cells were determined by flow cytometry on a PBMC aliquot from every donor. The paper as a whole reports these results and caveats: The long-lived group showed more naive CD4+ T cells, fewer expanded clones and increased TCR diversity than the aged group, suggesting age selection. Observed TCR beta diversity per million T cells fell roughly linearly with age, and a significant reduction was already apparent by age about 36. There was a strong correlation between observed TCR beta diversity and the percentage of naive T cells measured by flow cytometry. Since profiling was done on bulk unsorted PBMCs, naive and antigen-experienced compartments could not be conclusively compared. Because the CMV infection status of the donors was unknown, age-related changes in expanded clonotypes may potentially have been confounded. Estimates of total diversity based on one million sequenced T cells were regarded as lower bounds and as underestimates.

This clonotype was seen more than once but under ten times. Its antigen is currently not known. Base qualities are missing; no much larger clone stands one base away. Library prep was done by 5' RACE. Sequencing took place on an Illumina HiSeq 2500. A second PCR of about 6 to 11 cycles was performed with a sample-barcoded 5' primer and a J-beta primer mix. Each TCR beta cDNA molecule received a unique molecular identifier from a template-switch 5' adaptor carrying 12 random nucleotides. Each sample yielded at least 3 million CDR3-containing paired-end reads. First-strand cDNA was synthesized from all RNA with the Mint cDNA synthesis kit, primed by a TRBC-specific oligonucleotide. After uracil-DNA glycosylase treatment, a first 18-cycle PCR used universal primers M1SS and BC2_uni_R on all cDNA. The published analysis was carried out like this. Each sample was normalized by randomly selecting 1 million high-quality reads, each carrying a distinct molecular identifier. Instead of being binned into consensus sequences, reads with shared molecular identifiers were discarded. MiTCR, with a Q25 quality threshold and the strictest error-elimination algorithm, was used for CDR3 identification, clonotype clustering and error correction. A nonparametric unseen species model with Euler transformation was used to estimate a lower bound on total TCR beta diversity. The public reads were run again by TCRdb, first through fastp at Q25 and then through MiXCR, and only productive beta chains were kept. Every distinct CDR3 protein forms one entry, paired with its most common genes and DNA. The V and J calls, along with clone size, are taken from TCRdb and not from the paper's own processing. For this sample there are some 1.6 million distinct CDR3 sequences; almost 35% appear just once. 11% of the sample goes to the ten largest clones.

The germline V gene provides CDR1 LGHNT and CDR2 FRNRAP. The cysteine opens and the phenylalanine closes a CDR3 of 15 amino acids. The read is trimmed to its CDR3 DNA, 45 bases read in frame from base 1. The junction carries 15 bases between V and J, which are trimmed by 3 bases and 6 bases respectively. This receptor was obtained from a woman in her 30s in good health. Rearrangement joined TRBV12-5 to TRBJ2-1; the D segment is perhaps TRBD1 or TRBD2, each sharing 5 matched bases. Sample: blood. The encoded CDR3 is CASGLGAQRGNEQFF. The sequenced DNA: TGTGCTAGTGGTTTAGGTGCCCAGAGGGGCAATGAGCAGTTCTTC.